This entry features one T cell receptor beta chain sequence. The germline gives CDR1 SGHVS, CDR2 FQNEAQ. V was pared by 6 bases and J by 1 base, with 10 bases between. CDR3 length equals 14 residues. This record belongs to a study of OX40 agonist ivuxolimab in advanced cancers. Generated by immunoSEQ multiplex PCR, the TCRdb table keeps only in-frame clones and is missing some. This sample has tens of thousands of clones; around 88% occur once, and the top ten carry 25% to 30%. The chain joins TRBV7-8 to TRBJ1-3; no reliable D call. The sample in question was CD4+ or CD8+ T cells sorted from blood, obtained in a trial of the OX40 agonist ivuxolimab. This sequence was found in an adult with an advanced solid tumor such as melanoma, head and neck, liver or kidney cancer. DNA of the CDR3: TGTGCCAGCAGGACACCTTTTTCTGGAAACACCATATATTTT. Translated: CASRTPFSGNTIYF.